Sequencing of this TCR beta chain was carried out in a study of shared clonotypes between healthy human individuals. Whole-study findings and limits: Rarefaction demonstrated incomplete sorted-subset sequencing despite large depth. Non-shared clonotypes showed lower generation probabilities than clonotypes common to all four donors.

Replicate sorted-subset PCRs were loaded with 150 to 250 ng DNA, roughly 33,000 T cell genomes. Repertoires were generated with immunoSEQ multiplex PCR, while TCRdb's copy carries only in-frame clones and drops some. The sample shows 2 million to 2.5 million clones, around 96% of them seen only once. Naivety among CD8 cells was defined by CD45RO negativity and positive CCR7 selection, thereby excluding terminally differentiated effector memory CD45RA+ cells. A remark on this clone: Its antigen is as yet unknown.

The V and J ends lost 4 bases and 8 bases respectively, with 14 bases between them. Per the germline V gene, CDR1 is SGHDN and CDR2 is FVKESK. CDR3 length: 13 amino acids. The sequenced sample consisted of naive CD8+ T cells sorted from blood. This TCR was sampled from a man between 18 and 29 years old in good health. The chain is built from TRBV14 and TRBJ1-1; D unresolved. The CDR3 DNA follows: TGTGCCAGCAGCCTCCGAGGGATAATAGAAGCTTTCTTT. It encodes CASSLRGIIEAFF.